One T cell receptor beta chain is described in this entry. These data belong to a study of blood T cell repertoires in COVID-19. With V trimmed by 0 bases and J by 2 bases, 3 bases remained unmatched. Germline assignment: CDR1 LGHNA and CDR2 YNFKEQ. The CDR3 has 15 amino acids. Clones were sequenced by immunoSEQ multiplex PCR, and TCRdb holds only the in-frame ones, with some missing. The top ten hold less than 30% of the sample, which has about 120,000 clones, about 90% seen once. The TCR comes from a woman in her seventies with acute or convalescent COVID-19. The sequenced sample consisted of peripheral blood. The V and J genes are TRBV4-2 and TRBJ2-7; 8 bases map to TRBD2. The CDR3 bases are TGTGCCAGCAGCCAAGAGGCGGGGGGTCCCTACGAGCAGTACTTC. It codes for CASSQEAGGPYEQYF.